The 15 T cell receptor beta chains given below trace back to one sample, sequenced in a study of response to subunit inactivated influenza vaccine. MiXCR, applied by TCRdb to the RT-PCR reads, yields one record per CDR3 protein. The repertoire holds roughly 790,000 distinct CDR3 sequences, 21% seen once, with roughly 10% in the top ten. The starting material was PBMCs from blood, obtained 4 to 6 days after vaccination. The receptors originated from a man in his fifties who received an inactivated influenza vaccine.

This clonotype was seen many times. The rearrangement uses TRBV10-2 and TRBJ2-7; D is perhaps TRBD2 (6 bases). V lost 7 bases, J lost 8 bases, and 18 bases lay in between. Germline V CDR1 and CDR2: WSHSY, SAAADI. The CDR3 extends over 13 amino acids. CDR3 protein: CASMRPSEGKQYF. CDR3 in DNA: TGCGCCAGCATGAGACCTTCGGAGGGTAAGCAGTACTTC.

This clonotype showed up just a few times. The chain combines TRBV20-1 with TRBJ1-6; no reliable D call. The V end was cut by 0 bases, the J end by 0 bases, with 9 bases between. CDR1 is DFQATT, CDR2 SNEGSKA, per germline (reference sequence). The CDR3 runs to 16 residues. Here the CDR3 reads CSARDRQSSYNSPLHF. In nucleotides, the CDR3 is TGCAGTGCTAGAGACCGGCAAAGCTCCTATAATTCACCCCTCCACTTT.

J is TRBJ2-7 and V is TRBV28, with 10 nucleotides matching TRBD1. This CDR3 is built from 13 residues. V shed 6 bases and J 4 bases; nucleotides not matched to a gene: 3. Germline CDR1 MDHEN, CDR2 SYDVKM. Here the CDR3 DNA reads TGTGCCAGCAGGGGGGACAGGGGTTACGAGCAGTACTTC. Translated, it gives CASRGDRGYEQYF.

The V gene is TRBV29-1, the J gene TRBJ2-7, with D possibly being TRBD1 (6 bases). Germline V gives CDR1 SQVTM, CDR2 ANQGSEA. The CDR3 sequence is 11 residues long. Trimming stripped 5 bases from V and 4 bases from J, with 9 bases between. As DNA, the CDR3 is TGCAGCGTTTCGGACAGTTACGAGCAGTACTTC. Residues: CSVSDSYEQYF.

The rearrangement joins TRBV2 to TRBJ1-1; D perhaps matches TRBD1 (6 bases). This CDR3 has 13 residues. CDR1 and CDR2 from the germline V gene are SNHLY and FYNNEI. Trimming stripped 2 bases from V and 4 bases from J, with 8 bases between. CDR3 in DNA: TGTGCCAGCAGTGAACAGGGGCCCACTGAAGCTTTCTTT. Its translation: CASSEQGPTEAFF.

V and J are TRBV29-1 and TRBJ2-7, with D perhaps TRBD2 (6 bases). Trimming removed 3 bases from V and 5 bases from J, with 14 bases in between. Germline CDR1 reads SQVTM; CDR2 reads ANQGSEA. This CDR3 spans 13 amino acids. CDR3 bases: TGCAGCGTTGATCCCGGCGGAGGGGACGAGCAGTACTTC. Its protein is CSVDPGGGDEQYF.

The rearrangement links TRBV29-1 to TRBJ2-1; 10 bases agree with TRBD2. Trimming removed 1 base from V and 1 base from J; junction bases left unmatched: 13. CDR1 and CDR2 (germline): SQVTM, ANQGSEA. CDR3 size: 19 residues. The CDR3 region has the DNA TGCAGCGTTGAAGCAGGGTTCATTAGGACTAGCGGTTCCTACAATGAGCAGTTCTTC. It is translated as CSVEAGFIRTSGSYNEQFF.

The chain combines TRBV4-1 with TRBJ2-7, with TRBD1 matching over 8 bases. The trim removed 4 bases at V and 2 bases at J, leaving 7 bases unmatched. The length of the CDR3 is 15 residues. The germline gives CDR1 MGHRA, CDR2 YSYEKL. The CDR3 sequence: CASSRGQALTYEQYF. The CDR3, as DNA: TGCGCCAGCAGCCGGGGACAGGCCTTGACCTACGAGCAGTACTTC.

The chain uses TRBV12-3 or TRBV12-4 and TRBJ2-1; D is perhaps TRBD1 (5 bases). The V end lost 7 bases, the J end lost 2 bases, and 12 bases lay between the germline ends. The CDR3 is 14 residues long. CDR3 protein: CASNPQGTYNEQFF. Written as DNA, the CDR3 is TGTGCCAGCAACCCCCAGGGTACCTACAATGAGCAGTTCTTC.

This sequence joins TRBV25-1 and TRBJ2-1; 8 positions match TRBD1. This CDR3 comprises 14 residues. V lost 6 bases and J lost 6; bases outside the gene matches: 7. Germline V CDR1 and CDR2: MGHDK, SYGVNS. The CDR3 protein is CASRTSGTGNEQFF. CDR3 nucleotides: TGTGCCAGCAGGACTTCCGGGACAGGCAATGAGCAGTTCTTC.

This rearrangement joins TRBV5-1 to TRBJ2-3; D perhaps matches TRBD2 (6 bases). CDR1 and CDR2 (germline): SGHRS, YFSETQ. The CDR3 spans 16 residues. V was clipped by 2 bases and J by 2 bases, with 15 bases between them. The CDR3 DNA reads TGCGCCAGCAGCTTTCTGATAGCGGATCCCACAGATACGCAGTATTTT. Its protein is CASSFLIADPTDTQYF.

In this sample, this clonotype turned up a few times. CDR3 loop: CATQDGASGRSYNEQFF. The CDR3 DNA sequence: TGTGCCACCCAGGATGGGGCTAGCGGGAGGTCCTACAATGAGCAGTTCTTC. V is TRBV19 and J is TRBJ2-1, with 11 bases that match TRBD2. The CDR3 runs to 17 residues. The germline CDR1 and CDR2 sequences are LNHDA and SQIVND (reference sequence). V trimming: 10 bases; J trimming: 1 base; junction bases outside the gene matches: 12.

V gene TRBV10-1 combines with J gene TRBJ2-5, with 8 bases lining up with TRBD1. Germline assignment: CDR1 WNHNN and CDR2 SYGVQD (reference sequence). The CDR3 length is 15 residues. Trimming took 2 bases from V and 5 from J; bases not matched to a gene: 7. The DNA for the CDR3 is TGCGCCAGCAGTGAGGGACAGGGCCTGGTCGAGACCCAGTACTTC. The encoded protein is CASSEGQGLVETQYF.

This chain uses TRBV12-3 or TRBV12-4 with TRBJ2-7, with D perhaps TRBD1 (6 bases). The V gene lost 3 bases and the J gene lost 0 bases, with 15 bases spanning the gap. This CDR3 contains 16 residues. As DNA, the CDR3 is TGTGCCAGCAGTTTTGGGGGCACCATCAGCTCCTACGAGCAGTACTTC. It yields the protein CASSFGGTISSYEQYF.

The chain is built from TRBV4-1 and TRBJ2-1; D possibly corresponds to TRBD1 (6 bases). Germline CDR1 MGHRA, CDR2 YSYEKL. The CDR3 is 14 amino acids. Trimming stripped 2 bases from V and 8 bases from J, with 13 bases between. The CDR3 DNA follows: TGCGCCAGCAGCCAATGGGAACAGGGCCATGAGCAGTTCTTC. It translates to CASSQWEQGHEQFF.